This T cell receptor beta chain was observed in a study of CD8+ T cells in alopecia areata. General observations from the study: Patients shared TCRs less clearly than mice did, possibly for HLA-related reasons. The study found tofacitinib significantly decreased scalp clonality and expanded CD8+ clones among the top 100.

This CDR3 region has 17 residues. Germline V CDR1 and CDR2: SGHAT, FQNNGV. Trimming removed 1 base at V and 4 bases at J, with 19 bases between. This clone was counted many times. What it recognizes is unknown. Reverse transcribed after extraction, RNA yielded cDNA as the sequencing template. The method was immunoSEQ multiplex PCR; TCRdb's version includes in-frame clones alone and lacks a portion of them. The table lists approximately 210,000 clones, about three fifths of them singletons. Treatment: oral pan-JAK inhibitor, 5-10 mg twice daily. This clonotype originated in a human donor with alopecia areata. Sequences were derived from CD4+ T cells sorted from blood, sampled at week 24, from a patient treated with tofacitinib. The genes are TRBV11-2 and TRBJ2-5; D call uncertain. The CDR3 DNA reads as TGTGCCAGCAGCTTAGTTTCTGTTCGGTCAAGCTTAGAGACCCAGTACTTC. As protein: CASSLVSVRSSLETQYF. Together with reference TRBV11-2 and TRBJ2-5, the CDR3 gives the full variable domain: EAGVAQSPRYKIIEKRQSVAFWCNPISGHATLYWYQQILGQGPKLLIQFQNNGVVDDSQLPKDRFSAERLKGVDSTLKIQPAKLEDSAVYLCASSLVSVRSSLETQYFGPGTRLLVL.